These 7 T cell receptor beta chains came from one sample sequenced in a study of blood T cells in healthy people across ages. It was with a sample-barcoded 5' primer and a J-beta primer mix that a second PCR of roughly 6 to 12 cycles was run. MiXCR was run by TCRdb on the 5' RACE reads, yielding one entry per CDR3 protein. The table lists 1.8 million or so distinct CDR3 sequences, 39% of them singletons, with 20% to 25% in the top ten. Sequencing used blood. The origin of the receptors is a human donor in good health.

CDR3 protein: CASSLEGSKETQYF. CDR3 DNA sequence: TGTGCCAGCAGTTTAGAAGGGAGCAAAGAGACCCAGTACTTC. The V call is TRBV12-3 or TRBV12-4, the J call TRBJ2-5; D might be TRBD2 (5 bases). The length of the CDR3 is 14 residues. V gave up 1 base and J gave up 3 bases, with 9 bases separating them.

The DNA of the CDR3 is TGCAGTGCTAGAGAAACAGCGATTTTCAATGGCTACACCTTC. Its translation is CSARETAIFNGYTF. V is TRBV20-1 and J is TRBJ1-2; D is undetermined. V was shortened by 0 bases and J by 6 bases, with 14 bases between the two germline ends. CDR3 length equals 14 residues. Germline V gene lookup returns CDR1 DFQATT and CDR2 SNEGSKA (reference sequence).

This clonotype was found a few times. The rearrangement uses TRBV27 and TRBJ2-5; maybe TRBD1 (6 bases). V lost 5 bases and J lost 3, with 16 bases in between. The length of the CDR3 is 15 residues. CDR1 and CDR2 (germline): MNHEY, SMNVEV (reference sequence). As DNA, the CDR3 is TGTGCCAGCAGTCCCTTGTCAGGGGCGGAAGAGACCCAGTACTTC. This sequence encodes CASSPLSGAEETQYF.

The V and J genes are TRBV9 and TRBJ2-5; 8 positions match TRBD1. The CDR3 covers 14 residues. CDR1 is SGDLS and CDR2 is YYNGEE in the germline V gene. Trimming took 4 bases from V and 3 from J; bases not matched to a gene: 5. CDR3 region: CASSPDRGEETQYF. CDR3 DNA: TGTGCCAGCAGCCCAGACAGGGGAGAAGAGACCCAGTACTTC. Drawing the rest from reference TRBV9 and TRBJ2-5, the complete variable domain is DSGVTQTPKHLITATGQRVTLRCSPRSGDLSVYWYQQSLDQGLQFLIQYYNGEERAKGNILERFSAQQFPDLHSELNLSSLELGDSALYFCASSPDRGEETQYFGPGTRLLVL.

This clonotype was counted a single time. The rearrangement uses TRBV20-1 and TRBJ1-5; D ambiguous. The germline V gene encodes CDR1 DFQATT and CDR2 SNEGSKA (reference sequence). This CDR3 region has 13 residues. V lost 3 bases and J 6 bases, leaving 12 bases between the germline ends. The CDR3 DNA follows: TGCAGTGCTAGGGATGAAGGGTTTCAGCCCCAGCATTTT. As protein: CSARDEGFQPQHF.

The chain combines TRBV25-1 with TRBJ1-2, with D possibly matching TRBD1 (6 bases). The CDR3 has 13 residues. The V gene lost 2 bases and the J gene lost 6 bases, with 10 bases spanning the gap. Looked up from germline, CDR1 is MGHDK and CDR2 is SYGVNS. The CDR3 region is CASSETAGDGYTF. Written as DNA, the CDR3 is TGTGCCAGCAGTGAAACGGCAGGGGATGGCTACACCTTC.

The chain employs TRBV20-1 and TRBJ2-3; TRBD2 might be the D (6 bases). The ends were cut back, 3 bases at V and 3 bases at J, with 16 bases in the middle. This CDR3 region has 15 residues. Germline V gives CDR1 DFQATT, CDR2 SNEGSKA (reference sequence). The CDR3 nucleotides are TGCAGTGCTAGCTTGGACTTCCGGGGGACAGATACGCAGTATTTT. Encoded protein: CSASLDFRGTDTQYF.